This T cell receptor beta chain originates from a study of early T cells in non-severe SARS-CoV-2 infection. This CDR3 is built from 14 residues. CDR1 SGDLS and CDR2 YYNGEE come from the germline V gene. V was shortened by 3 bases and J by 0 bases, with 7 bases between the two germline ends. Using its own MiXCR run on the 5' RACE reads, TCRdb lists one record per CDR3 protein. Here the sample spans about 77,000 distinct CDR3 sequences, more than 7.5% being singletons. This clonotype appeared many times. The chain uses TRBV9 and TRBJ1-5, with D perhaps matching TRBD1 (5 bases). Sequencing was done on a sample of whole blood. The receptor's source is an adult who was a healthcare worker with PCR-confirmed SARS-CoV-2 infection or an uninfected control (not recorded which). DNA for the CDR3: TGTGCCAGCAGCGACGGACATAGCAATCAGCCCCAGCATTTT. As protein: CASSDGHSNQPQHF.